These 25 T cell receptor beta chains were sequenced from one sample in a study of CD8+ T cells in alopecia areata. Reverse transcribed after extraction, RNA yielded cDNA as the sequencing template. Method: immunoSEQ multiplex PCR; TCRdb's copy keeps in-frame clones and lacks some. Seen here are roughly 150,000 clones, around 55% observed once, and the top ten hold approximately 19%. Specimen: CD8+ T cells sorted from blood, collected at week 0. Receptors originate from a human donor with alopecia areata.

This clone showed up just a few times. V and J are TRBV4-3 and TRBJ1-4, with 8 bases that match TRBD1. The CDR3 length is 17 residues. Germline CDR1 is LGHNA and CDR2 is YSLEER. The V gene end was trimmed by 4 bases and the J gene end by 0 bases; junction bases not matched to a gene: 7. The CDR3 nucleotides read TGCGCCAGCAGCCCGGACAGGGCGCTTGCAACTAATGAAAAACTGTTTTTT. It specifies CASSPDRALATNEKLFF.

The chain couples TRBV9 to TRBJ1-1, with TRBD1 matching 7 bases. CDR1 is SGDLS and CDR2 is YYNGEE in the germline V gene. V was pared by 0 bases and J by 9 bases, with 5 bases of the junction left unmatched. This CDR3 comprises 13 residues. The chain's CDR3 is CASSVEGGGKAFF. The CDR3 nucleotides read TGTGCCAGCAGCGTAGAAGGGGGCGGGAAAGCTTTCTTT.

The chain's CDR3 is CASSVGPSNQPQHF. The CDR3 region has the DNA TGTGCCAGCAGTGTGGGGCCGAGCAATCAGCCCCAGCATTTT. The chain has TRBV6-1 and TRBJ1-5; perhaps TRBD1 as D (5 bases). In germline, CDR1 is MNHNS, CDR2 SASEGT. The V and J ends lost 4 bases and 1 base respectively, with 8 bases between them. The CDR3 consists of 14 residues.

V gene TRBV5-6 combines with J gene TRBJ2-7; TRBD1 might be the D (6 bases). Germline V gene sequence: CDR1 SGHDT, CDR2 YYEEEE. CDR3 length: 13 residues. Trimming left V 3 bases short and J 5 bases short, with 12 bases between. In DNA form, the CDR3 reads TGTGCCAGCAGCTCGCCAGGGGTTAACGAGCAGTACTTC. Encoded protein: CASSSPGVNEQYF. Supplemented by reference TRBV5-6 and TRBJ2-7, the full variable domain reads DAGVTQSPTHLIKTRGQQVTLRCSPKSGHDTVSWYQQALGQGPQFIFQYYEEEERQRGNFPDRFSGHQFPNYSSELNVNALLLGDSALYLCASSSPGVNEQYFGPGTRLTVT.

This chain connects TRBV29-1 to TRBJ1-2; D remains unclear. The CDR3 covers 13 residues. CDR1 SQVTM and CDR2 ANQGSEA come from the germline V gene. V was shortened by 5 bases and J by 4 bases, with 14 bases between the two germline ends. In nucleotides, the CDR3 is TGCAGCGTTCACCAACGGGAGGGCTATGGCTACACCTTC. Its translation: CSVHQREGYGYTF.

This chain connects TRBV11-3 to TRBJ1-2; perhaps TRBD1 as D (5 bases). This CDR3 has 14 residues. V shed 5 bases and J shed 2 bases, with 12 bases lying between them. Germline V gives CDR1 SGHNT, CDR2 YENEEA. The CDR3 loop is CASSPRGENYGYTF. The CDR3 region has the DNA TGTGCCAGCAGCCCCCGGGGCGAAAACTATGGCTACACCTTC.

This chain uses TRBV29-1 with TRBJ1-1; D may be TRBD1 (5 bases). Germline assignment: CDR1 SQVTM and CDR2 ANQGSEA. V was trimmed by 7 bases and J by 3 bases, leaving 15 bases between them. This CDR3 contains 13 residues. CDR3 sequence: CSAVGGDYTEAFF. CDR3 sequence (DNA): TGCAGCGCCGTCGGGGGGGATTACACTGAAGCTTTCTTT.

CDR3 protein: CSVQAGEAFF. CDR3 nucleotides: TGCAGCGTACAGGCCGGTGAAGCTTTCTTT. The gene calls are TRBV29-1 and TRBJ1-1; possible D gene TRBD1, 5 bases. The CDR3 is 10 residues long. Between the trimmed V and J ends, which lost 6 bases and 7 bases, there was a span of 9 bases. CDR1 SQVTM and CDR2 ANQGSEA come from the germline V gene. The whole variable domain, remainder taken from reference TRBV29-1 and TRBJ1-1, is SAVISQKPSRDICQRGTSLTIQCQVDSQVTMMFWYRQQPGQSLTLIATANQGSEATYESGFVIDKFPISRPNLTFSTLTVSNMSPEDSSIYLCSVQAGEAFFGQGTRLTVV.

This clone is a singleton in its sample. This rearrangement joins TRBV29-1 to TRBJ2-5, with D possibly TRBD1 on 6 matching bases. This CDR3 contains 12 residues. V lost 3 bases to trimming and J lost 5 bases, with 10 bases between them. The V gene's germline CDR1 is SQVTM and CDR2 ANQGSEA. The CDR3 sequence is CSVDSGEETQYF. CDR3 sequence (DNA): TGCAGCGTTGATTCAGGGGAGGAGACCCAGTACTTC. Together with reference TRBV29-1 and TRBJ2-5, the CDR3 gives the full variable domain: SAVISQKPSRDICQRGTSLTIQCQVDSQVTMMFWYRQQPGQSLTLIATANQGSEATYESGFVIDKFPISRPNLTFSTLTVSNMSPEDSSIYLCSVDSGEETQYFGPGTRLLVL.

The J gene is TRBJ2-4, the V gene TRBV11-2, with D maybe TRBD2 (5 bases). V lost 5 bases and J lost 0, with 17 bases in between. There are 17 residues in the CDR3. CDR1 is SGHAT and CDR2 is FQNNGV in the germline V gene. In DNA, the CDR3 is TGTGCCAGCAGCGCCCCCGGGGAGAGCGTAGCCAAAAACATTCAGTACTTC. Protein sequence: CASSAPGESVAKNIQYF.

The chain recombines TRBV29-1 with TRBJ2-1, with D maybe TRBD1 (6 bases). Germline V gene data show CDR1 as SQVTM and CDR2 as ANQGSEA. This CDR3 region has 14 residues. V lost 7 bases and J 8 bases, leaving 21 bases between the germline ends. CDR3 sequence reads: CSADTQGQGDEQFF. CDR3 DNA: TGCAGCGCAGACACCCAGGGGCAGGGCGATGAGCAGTTCTTC.

The J gene is TRBJ2-1, the V gene TRBV9, with 10 positions matching TRBD2. V gave up 2 bases and J gave up 8 bases; unmatched junction bases: 7. CDR1 and CDR2 from the germline V gene are SGDLS and YYNGEE. The CDR3 extends over 15 amino acids. CDR3 residues: CASSVEGLALDEQFF. CDR3 in DNA: TGTGCCAGCAGCGTCGAGGGACTAGCGCTCGATGAGCAGTTCTTC.

J is TRBJ1-5 and V is TRBV30, with unresolved D. Deletions cut 1 base from V and 6 bases from J, with 10 bases between. The CDR3 runs to 13 residues. The V gene's germline CDR1 is GTSNPN and CDR2 SVGIG (reference sequence). CDR3 coding DNA: TGTGCCTGGAGTGACTCCTGGGGTCAGCCCCAGCATTTT. It yields the protein CAWSDSWGQPQHF.

The chain couples TRBV10-2 to TRBJ1-1; the D gene is possibly TRBD1 (6 bases). Trimming left V 6 bases short and J 0 bases short, with 14 bases between. The CDR3 is made up of 15 amino acids. CDR1 and CDR2 (germline): WSHSY, SAAADI. The CDR3 DNA is TGCGCCAGCAGCGTACAGGGCATAGTGAACACTGAAGCTTTCTTT. This gives the protein CASSVQGIVNTEAFF.

This clone came up a few times. This chain joins TRBV29-1 and TRBJ2-1; 7 bases align to TRBD1. J was trimmed by 0 bases and V by 1 base; bases with no gene match: 6. The CDR3 is 16 residues long. CDR1 is SQVTM and CDR2 is ANQGSEA in the germline V gene. The CDR3 loop reads CSVEGTGAYSYNEQFF. Written as DNA, the CDR3 is TGCAGCGTTGAAGGAACAGGGGCCTACTCCTACAATGAGCAGTTCTTC.

The chain carries TRBV29-1 and TRBJ2-1, with TRBD2 matching 8 bases. Germline V gene data show CDR1 as SQVTM and CDR2 as ANQGSEA. The CDR3 runs 15 residues. V was clipped by 5 bases and J by 2 bases; unmatched bases: 8. For the CDR3, the DNA is TGCAGCGTTCCCACAGCGGGGGTACCCTACAATGAGCAGTTCTTC. Encoded protein: CSVPTAGVPYNEQFF.

This clone has more than one count but fewer than ten. The V and J genes are TRBV4-3 and TRBJ2-7; unclear D gene. The CDR3 is made up of 13 amino acids. The germline gives CDR1 LGHNA, CDR2 YSLEER. V was cut by 0 bases and J by 3 bases, with 6 bases left in between. CDR3 amino acids: CASSQELYYEQYF. In nucleotides, the CDR3 is TGCGCCAGCAGCCAAGAGCTTTACTACGAGCAGTACTTC.

The rearrangement uses TRBV30 and TRBJ2-1, with D maybe TRBD1 (5 bases). Germline CDR1 and CDR2: GTSNPN and SVGIG (reference sequence). V gave up 1 base and J gave up 0 bases, with 10 bases separating them. This CDR3 has 15 amino acids. In DNA, the CDR3 is TGTGCCTGGAGTGGATACAGGAGCTCCTACAATGAGCAGTTCTTC. It is translated as CAWSGYRSSYNEQFF.

The V and J genes are TRBV7-9 and TRBJ1-4, with unresolved D. Germline CDR1 and CDR2: SEHNR and FQNEAQ (reference sequence). The CDR3 runs to 13 residues. The V and J ends lost 5 bases and 5 bases respectively, with 9 bases between them. CDR3 DNA sequence: TGTGCCAGCAGCCGGAAGTCGAATGAAAAACTGTTTTTT. Protein: CASSRKSNEKLFF. The whole variable domain, filled in from reference TRBV7-9 and TRBJ1-4, reads DTGVSQNPRHKITKRGQNVTFRCDPISEHNRLYWYRQTLGQGPEFLTYFQNEAQLEKSRLLSDRFSAERPKGSFSTLEIQRTEQGDSAMYLCASSRKSNEKLFFGSGTQLSVL.

In nucleotides, the CDR3 is TGCAGCGTTGAAGGGGACAGGGTCACTGAAGCTTTCTTT. Translating gives CSVEGDRVTEAFF. This chain joins TRBV29-1 and TRBJ1-1; 9 bases are a match to TRBD1. After removal of 1 base from V and 4 bases from J, the junction contained 1 base not matched to a gene. Germline values: CDR1 SQVTM, CDR2 ANQGSEA. The CDR3 is 13 residues long.

This clone has a handful of counts. The rearrangement joins TRBV19 to TRBJ1-5, with D maybe TRBD1 (5 bases). Germline CDR1 and CDR2: LNHDA and SQIVND (reference sequence). CDR3 length: 14 amino acids. Trimming stripped 5 bases from V and 4 bases from J, with 12 bases between. CDR3 amino acids: CASSDRPRNQPQHF. The CDR3 nucleotides read TGTGCCAGTAGTGACAGACCAAGAAATCAGCCCCAGCATTTT.

This chain links TRBV4-1 with TRBJ1-4; D call uncertain. CDR3 length equals 13 residues. The germline CDR1 and CDR2 sequences are MGHRA and YSYEKL. V gave up 6 bases and J gave up 4 bases, with 9 bases separating them. Here the CDR3 reads CASSHDLNEKLFF. CDR3 sequence (DNA): TGCGCCAGCAGTCACGACCTTAATGAAAAACTGTTTTTT.

This clone occurred a few times. V usage is TRBV19 and J usage is TRBJ2-5, with 7 bases lining up with TRBD1. The germline gives CDR1 LNHDA, CDR2 SQIVND (reference sequence). The V gene end was trimmed by 5 bases and the J gene end by 14 bases; junction bases not matched to a gene: 11. The CDR3 has 12 amino acids. The chain's CDR3 is CASSEVGQDHYF. The CDR3 nucleotides are TGTGCCAGTAGTGAGGTCGGACAGGACCACTACTTC.

The chain recombines TRBV6-5 with TRBJ2-5, with D perhaps assigned TRBD1 or TRBD2 (5 bases each). Looked up from germline, CDR1 is MNHEY and CDR2 is SVGAGI. The CDR3 runs to 14 residues. The V gene lost 5 bases and the J gene lost 6 bases, with 16 bases spanning the gap. The CDR3 nucleotides are TGTGCCAGCAGTCCCCGGGACGGACAACAGACCCAGTACTTC. The encoded protein is CASSPRDGQQTQYF.

The rearrangement joins TRBV15 to TRBJ2-3, with 8 bases matching TRBD1. This CDR3 contains 15 residues. Germline values: CDR1 LNHNV, CDR2 YYDKDF (reference sequence). V shed 5 bases and J 4 bases; nucleotides not matched to a gene: 8. CDR3: CATSFGQGSPDTQYF. The DNA of the CDR3 is TGTGCCACCAGCTTCGGACAGGGTAGTCCAGATACGCAGTATTTT.